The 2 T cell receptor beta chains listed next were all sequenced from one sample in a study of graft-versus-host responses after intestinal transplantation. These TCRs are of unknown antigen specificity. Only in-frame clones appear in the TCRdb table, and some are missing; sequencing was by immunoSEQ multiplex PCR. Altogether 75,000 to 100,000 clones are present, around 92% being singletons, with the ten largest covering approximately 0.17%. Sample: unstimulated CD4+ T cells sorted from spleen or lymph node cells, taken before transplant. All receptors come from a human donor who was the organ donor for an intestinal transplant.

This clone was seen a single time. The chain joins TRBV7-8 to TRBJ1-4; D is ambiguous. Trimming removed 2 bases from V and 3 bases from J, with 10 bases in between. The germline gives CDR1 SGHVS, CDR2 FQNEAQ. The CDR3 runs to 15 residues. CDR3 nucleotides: TGTGCCAGCAGCTTAACGGGATTCCCTAATGAAAAACTGTTTTTT. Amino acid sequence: CASSLTGFPNEKLFF.

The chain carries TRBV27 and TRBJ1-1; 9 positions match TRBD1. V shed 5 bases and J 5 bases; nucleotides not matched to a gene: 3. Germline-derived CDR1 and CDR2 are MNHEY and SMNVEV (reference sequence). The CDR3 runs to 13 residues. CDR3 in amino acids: CASSRQGGTEAFF. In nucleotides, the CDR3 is TGTGCCAGCAGTAGACAGGGGGGTACTGAAGCTTTCTTT.